Each of the 4 T cell receptor beta chains below was sequenced from the same sample in a study of shared clonotypes between healthy human individuals. Generated by immunoSEQ multiplex PCR, the TCRdb table keeps only in-frame clones and is missing some. The sample consists of 2 million to 3 million clones, over 85% of them appearing once. Specimen: naive CD4+ T cells from PBMCs. Subset denoted: CD45RA+ positively selected. The receptors come from a young man in good health. Some clones in this sample may be carry-over from other donors' samples.

The chain links TRBV5-1 to TRBJ1-1; a weak D match, TRBD1 (5 bases). From germline, CDR1 is SGHRS and CDR2 YFSETQ. The CDR3 sequence is 15 residues long. V lost 2 bases and J lost 4, with 15 bases in between. The DNA of the CDR3 is TGCGCCAGCAGCTTACAGGACCCTGCGGCCACTGAAGCTTTCTTT. It is translated as CASSLQDPAATEAFF.

As concerns this clone: A junction boundary mismatches the germline segment, possibly from a read error. The chain is built from TRBV15 and TRBJ2-7; TRBD2 matches 12 bases. The CDR3 extends over 16 amino acids. Germline lookup yields CDR1 LNHNV and CDR2 YYDKDF (reference sequence). The CDR3 DNA is TGTGCCACCAGCAGAGACCCGGGGCTAGCGGGAGGGCCGGTTAGCTTC. Protein product: CATSRDPGLAGGPVSF.

The chain is built from TRBV6-6 and TRBJ1-5; TRBD1 agrees at 7 bases. In germline, CDR1 is MNHNY, CDR2 SVGAGI (reference sequence). There are 13 residues in the CDR3. The junction had 17 bases not matched to a gene; V was cut back by 8 bases and J by 16 bases. The CDR3 DNA reads as TGTGCCAGCCGCCGTAGTCTCCAGGGGGGGGAACATTTT. Its translation: CASRRSLQGGEHF.

This clone was detected once. The gene calls are TRBV19 and TRBJ2-1, with D hard to call. Germline assignment: CDR1 LNHDA and CDR2 SQIVND (reference sequence). This CDR3 is 14 amino acids long. Trimming removed 7 bases at V and 8 bases at J, with 18 bases between. The CDR3 DNA is TGTGCCAGTAACTACCGGGCTTGGATCCATGAGCAGTTCTTC. It yields the protein CASNYRAWIHEQFF.